A single sample gave rise to the 21 T cell receptor beta chains below, sequenced in a study of T cell repertoires in cytomegalovirus infection. MiXCR, applied by TCRdb to the reads, yields one record per CDR3 protein. Of about 830,000 distinct CDR3 sequences in the sample, 32% were seen once. No antigens are known for them. The sequencing here drew on cultured CD8+ T cells from PBMCs, taken from culture after CMV antigen stimulation. Receptors originate from a human donor in good health (CMV status not recorded). Some clones in this sample may be carry-over from other donors' samples.

The chain links TRBV6-1 to TRBJ1-5, with D uncertain. The germline V gene encodes CDR1 MNHNS and CDR2 SASEGT. V lost 0 bases and J lost 5, with 8 bases in between. The CDR3 loop spans 14 amino acids. The CDR3 region has the DNA TGTGCCAGCAGTGAAGCGGGAGGGTATCAGCCCCAGCATTTT. This gives the protein CASSEAGGYQPQHF.

This clonotype came up many times. This rearrangement joins TRBV7-2 to TRBJ2-3; no clear D. V was pared by 6 bases and J by 3 bases, with 4 bases between. The CDR3 covers 11 residues. Germline V gene data show CDR1 as SGHTA and CDR2 as FQGNSA. The CDR3 is CASRVTDTQYF. The DNA for the CDR3 is TGTGCCAGCAGGGTTACAGATACGCAGTATTTT.

The rearrangement links TRBV7-8 to TRBJ2-7, with D possibly TRBD1 on 6 matching bases. The germline CDR1 and CDR2 sequences are SGHVS and FQNEAQ. This CDR3 has 14 amino acids. Trimming removed 1 base at V and 7 bases at J, with 14 bases between. The CDR3 protein is CASSLELGAIEQYF. CDR3 nucleotides: TGTGCCAGCAGCTTAGAACTGGGGGCAATTGAGCAGTACTTC. The whole variable domain, remainder taken from reference TRBV7-8 and TRBJ2-7, is GAGVSQSPRYKVAKRGQDVALRCDPISGHVSLFWYQQALGQGPEFLTYFQNEAQLDKSGLPSDRFFAERPEGSVSTLKIQRTQQEDSAVYLCASSLELGAIEQYFGPGTRLTVT.

This clonotype was picked up a small number of times. CDR3 coding DNA: TGTGCCAGCAGCTTATATGGACACCTGGGAGCTTTCTTT. This sequence encodes CASSLYGHLGAFF. The chain links TRBV7-2 to TRBJ1-1; tentative D call: TRBD1 (5 bases). The CDR3 has 13 amino acids. Germline-derived CDR1 and CDR2 are SGHTA and FQGNSA. Between the trimmed V and J ends, which lost 2 bases and 10 bases, there was a span of 14 bases.

This clonotype appeared many times. The chain combines TRBV7-8 with TRBJ2-1; D may be TRBD2 (6 bases). The CDR3 runs 15 residues. Germline CDR1 reads SGHVS; CDR2 reads FQNEAQ. V lost 5 bases to trimming and J lost 10 bases, with 21 bases between them. The CDR3 DNA sequence: TGTGCCAGCAGCCCCCCCGGACGGGGGAGGTGGGAGCAGTTCTTC. Its protein product is CASSPPGRGRWEQFF.

This clonotype came up a few times. This chain's CDR3 is CASSIDRSWGTGRNQPQHF. The CDR3 coding sequence is TGTGCCAGTAGTATAGATCGAAGTTGGGGGACAGGGAGGAATCAGCCCCAGCATTTT. The V call is TRBV19, the J call TRBJ1-5, with TRBD1 matching over 9 bases. The CDR3 sequence is 19 residues long. Per germline, CDR1 LNHDA and CDR2 SQIVND (reference sequence). Trimming at V came to 0 bases and at J to 4 bases, leaving 13 bases not matched to a gene.

This clonotype was counted many times. This chain joins TRBV7-2 and TRBJ2-7; D may be TRBD1 (5 bases). The CDR3 runs 13 residues. Germline V CDR1 and CDR2: SGHTA, FQGNSA. V lost 6 bases to trimming and J lost 2 bases, with 11 bases between them. The CDR3 reads CASSFDSAYEQYF. CDR3 nucleotides: TGTGCCAGCAGTTTCGACAGCGCCTACGAGCAGTACTTC.

The genes are TRBV4-1 and TRBJ2-5; 7 positions agree with TRBD1. The ends lost 0 bases at V and 1 base at J; junction bases unmatched: 8. The CDR3 has 17 residues. The germline V gene encodes CDR1 MGHRA and CDR2 YSYEKL. CDR3 residues: CASSQDGAGTAQETQYF. The CDR3 region has the DNA TGCGCCAGCAGCCAAGACGGCGCCGGGACAGCCCAAGAGACCCAGTACTTC.

This clonotype showed up many times. The chain couples TRBV7-8 to TRBJ1-2; D unresolved. This CDR3 region has 14 residues. V lost 5 bases and J 1 base, leaving 11 bases between the germline ends. CDR1 is SGHVS, CDR2 FQNEAQ, per germline. In DNA form, the CDR3 reads TGTGCCAGCAGCCCTAGTGACTTTAACTATGGCTACACCTTC. Amino acids: CASSPSDFNYGYTF.

The rearrangement links TRBV27 to TRBJ1-5; D is unclear. Germline CDR1 reads MNHEY; CDR2 reads SMNVEV (reference sequence). Between the trimmed V and J ends, which lost 2 bases and 2 bases, there was a span of 10 bases. CDR3 size: 15 residues. The CDR3 DNA reads as TGTGCCAGCAGTTTAAGTGCTTCAGGCAATCAGCCCCAGCATTTT. Protein product: CASSLSASGNQPQHF.

The count of this clonotype is one. The chain joins TRBV9 to TRBJ2-5, with 7 nucleotides matching TRBD1. The CDR3 totals 16 residues. The V gene end was trimmed by 2 bases and the J gene end by 5 bases; junction bases not matched to a gene: 12. Per germline, CDR1 SGDLS and CDR2 YYNGEE. The CDR3 nucleotides are TGTGCCAGCAGCGTTTACGAGACAGGGAAAGGGGAGACCCAGTACTTC. Translating gives CASSVYETGKGETQYF.

As to this clonotype: The junction differs from germline at one of its ends, possibly a read error. V gene TRBV6-1 combines with J gene TRBJ2-1; 8 bases map to TRBD2. The CDR3 totals 18 residues. Germline values: CDR1 MNHNS, CDR2 SASEGT. The CDR3 sequence: CASNERLAGPPSYNEQFF. The CDR3 region has the DNA TGTGCCAGCAATGAAAGGCTAGCGGGCCCACCCTCCTACAATGAGCAGTTCTTC.

This sequence joins TRBV7-8 and TRBJ1-1; D gene ambiguous. The germline V and J ends were trimmed by 4 bases and 5 bases, with 14 bases remaining between them. In germline, CDR1 is SGHVS, CDR2 FQNEAQ. This CDR3 region has 14 residues. The CDR3 sequence is CASSSPAVRTEAFF. CDR3 DNA: TGTGCCAGCAGCTCCCCCGCCGTAAGGACTGAAGCTTTCTTT.

This clonotype appeared many times. This chain joins TRBV11-2 and TRBJ1-5, with D possibly matching TRBD1 (5 bases). Trimming cost V 5 bases and J 3 bases, with 8 bases left between them. Germline CDR1 SGHAT, CDR2 FQNNGV. The CDR3 runs 13 residues. The CDR3: CASSLQVNQPQHF. The DNA for the CDR3 is TGTGCCAGCAGCCTACAGGTCAATCAGCCCCAGCATTTT. The variable domain in full, with the rest retrieved from reference TRBV11-2 and TRBJ1-5, is EAGVAQSPRYKIIEKRQSVAFWCNPISGHATLYWYQQILGQGPKLLIQFQNNGVVDDSQLPKDRFSAERLKGVDSTLKIQPAKLEDSAVYLCASSLQVNQPQHFGDGTRLSIL.

This clonotype was recorded many times. J is TRBJ1-5 and V is TRBV27; no clear D. Germline V gene sequence: CDR1 MNHEY, CDR2 SMNVEV (reference sequence). The CDR3 is made up of 13 amino acids. The V end was cut by 2 bases, the J end by 7 bases, with 9 bases between. CDR3 protein: CASSLVGIQPQHF. The CDR3 nucleotides read TGTGCCAGCAGTTTAGTGGGAATCCAGCCCCAGCATTTT.

V usage is TRBV27 and J usage is TRBJ1-2; possibly TRBD1 for D (6 bases). V gave up 6 bases and J gave up 4 bases, with 15 bases separating them. Germline CDR1 MNHEY, CDR2 SMNVEV (reference sequence). The CDR3 extends over 14 amino acids. The CDR3 DNA follows: TGTGCCAGCAGATCGGGTGCAGGGGCCTATGGCTACACCTTC. The encoded protein is CASRSGAGAYGYTF.

This clonotype was seen a few times. The J gene is TRBJ2-2, the V gene TRBV20-1; 8 bases map to TRBD1. The junction had 5 bases not matched to a gene; V was cut back by 3 bases and J by 5 bases. CDR3 length equals 14 residues. The germline CDR1 and CDR2 sequences are DFQATT and SNEGSKA (reference sequence). The DNA for the CDR3 is TGCAGTGCTAGGGACAGGGTCGGGACCGGGGAGCTGTTTTTT. Amino acids: CSARDRVGTGELFF.

This clonotype came up many times. The rearrangement uses TRBV6-2 or TRBV6-3 and TRBJ2-1, with 8 bases fitting TRBD2. The CDR3 has 18 residues. V lost 6 bases to trimming and J lost 3 bases; unmatched junction nucleotides: 16. Germline V gene lookup returns CDR1 MNHEY and CDR2 SVGEGT. The chain's CDR3 is CASRGHGSGDGLYNEQFF. As DNA, the CDR3 is TGTGCCAGCAGAGGACACGGTAGCGGGGACGGCCTCTACAATGAGCAGTTCTTC.

The chain uses TRBV7-9 and TRBJ1-2; D gene unclear. V shed 6 bases and J shed 0 bases, with 11 bases lying between them. CDR1 SEHNR and CDR2 FQNEAQ come from the germline V gene (reference sequence). The length of the CDR3 is 14 residues. In DNA form, the CDR3 reads TGTGCCAGCAGTTCAATCAACCCTAACTATGGCTACACCTTC. It translates to CASSSINPNYGYTF.

A few counts support this clonotype. The germline gene is not matched at one end of the junction; a read error may be the cause. This chain connects TRBV29-1 to TRBJ2-7, with TRBD1 matching 7 bases. Germline CDR1 and CDR2: SQVTM and ANQGSEA. This CDR3 has 15 amino acids. CDR3 loop: CSVLSTGAVSNEQYF. In DNA, the CDR3 is TGCAGCGTACTATCAACAGGGGCCGTCTCCAACGAGCAGTACTTC.

This clonotype was counted a few times. The J gene is TRBJ2-1, the V gene TRBV4-1; D is unclear. The CDR3 totals 17 residues. Germline assignment: CDR1 MGHRA and CDR2 YSYEKL. V was pared by 5 bases and J by 7 bases, with 24 bases between. This CDR3 is CASSLNWAPGFGNEQFF. The CDR3, as DNA: TGCGCCAGCAGCTTGAATTGGGCCCCAGGATTTGGGAATGAGCAGTTCTTC.